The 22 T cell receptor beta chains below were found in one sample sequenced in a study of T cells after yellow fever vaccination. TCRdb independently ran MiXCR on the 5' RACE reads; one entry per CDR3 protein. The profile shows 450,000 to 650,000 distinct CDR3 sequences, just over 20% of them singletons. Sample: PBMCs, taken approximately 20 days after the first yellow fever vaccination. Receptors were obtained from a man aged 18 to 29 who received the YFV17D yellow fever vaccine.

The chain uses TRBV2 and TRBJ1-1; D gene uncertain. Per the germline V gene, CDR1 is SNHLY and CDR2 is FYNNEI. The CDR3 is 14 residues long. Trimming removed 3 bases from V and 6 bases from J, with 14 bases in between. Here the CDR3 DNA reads TGTGCCAGCAGTGAGGCCAGCCCTTGGGCTGAAGCTTTCTTT. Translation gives CASSEASPWAEAFF.

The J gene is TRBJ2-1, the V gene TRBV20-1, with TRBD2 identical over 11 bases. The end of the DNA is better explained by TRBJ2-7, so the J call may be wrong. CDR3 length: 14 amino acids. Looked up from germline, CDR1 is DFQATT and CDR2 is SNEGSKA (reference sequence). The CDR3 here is CSARALLAGGEQYF. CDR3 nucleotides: TGCAGTGCTAGGGCCTTATTAGCGGGAGGGGAGCAGTACTTC.

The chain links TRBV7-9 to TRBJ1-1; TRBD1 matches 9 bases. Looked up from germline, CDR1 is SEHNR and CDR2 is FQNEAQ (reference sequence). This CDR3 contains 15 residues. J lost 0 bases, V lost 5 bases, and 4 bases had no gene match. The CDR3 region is CASSRDRAMNTEAFF. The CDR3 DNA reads TGTGCCAGCAGCCGGGACAGGGCGATGAACACTGAAGCTTTCTTT.

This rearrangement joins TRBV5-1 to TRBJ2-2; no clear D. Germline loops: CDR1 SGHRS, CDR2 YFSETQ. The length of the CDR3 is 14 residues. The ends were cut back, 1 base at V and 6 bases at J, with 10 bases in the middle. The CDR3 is CASSLLSIPGELFF. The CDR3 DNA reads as TGCGCCAGCAGCTTGCTCTCGATCCCCGGGGAGCTGTTTTTT.

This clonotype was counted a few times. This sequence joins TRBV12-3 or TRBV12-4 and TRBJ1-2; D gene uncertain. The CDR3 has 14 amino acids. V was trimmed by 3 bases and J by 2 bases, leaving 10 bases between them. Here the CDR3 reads CASSFGVVNYGYTF. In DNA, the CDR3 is TGTGCCAGCAGTTTTGGTGTAGTCAACTATGGCTACACCTTC.

The CDR3 sequence is CASSQSSRGHQPQHF. The CDR3 DNA reads TGTGCCAGTTCTCAAAGCTCCAGGGGGCATCAGCCCCAGCATTTT. V usage is TRBV19 and J usage is TRBJ1-5; 8 bases are a match to TRBD1. V lost 8 bases to trimming and J lost 5 bases; unmatched junction nucleotides: 11. The germline CDR1 and CDR2 sequences are LNHDA and SQIVND (reference sequence). The CDR3 is made up of 15 amino acids.

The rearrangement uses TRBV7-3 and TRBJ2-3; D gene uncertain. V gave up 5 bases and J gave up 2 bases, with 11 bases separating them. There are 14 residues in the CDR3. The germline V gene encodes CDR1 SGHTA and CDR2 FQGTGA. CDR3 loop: CASSLLGNTDTQYF. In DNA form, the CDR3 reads TGTGCCAGCAGCCTTCTGGGCAACACAGATACGCAGTATTTT.

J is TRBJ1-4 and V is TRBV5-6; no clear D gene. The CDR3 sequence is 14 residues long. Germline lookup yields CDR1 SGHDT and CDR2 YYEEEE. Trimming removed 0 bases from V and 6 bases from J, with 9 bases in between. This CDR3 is CASSLESGYEKLFF. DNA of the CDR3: TGTGCCAGCAGCTTGGAGTCAGGATATGAAAAACTGTTTTTT. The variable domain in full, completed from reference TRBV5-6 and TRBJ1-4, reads DAGVTQSPTHLIKTRGQQVTLRCSPKSGHDTVSWYQQALGQGPQFIFQYYEEEERQRGNFPDRFSGHQFPNYSSELNVNALLLGDSALYLCASSLESGYEKLFFGSGTQLSVL.

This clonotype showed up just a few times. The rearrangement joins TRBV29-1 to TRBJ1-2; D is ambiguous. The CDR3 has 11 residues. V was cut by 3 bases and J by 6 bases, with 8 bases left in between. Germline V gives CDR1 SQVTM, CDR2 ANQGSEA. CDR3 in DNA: TGCAGCGTTGACAGAGGGCATGGCTACACCTTC. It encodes CSVDRGHGYTF.

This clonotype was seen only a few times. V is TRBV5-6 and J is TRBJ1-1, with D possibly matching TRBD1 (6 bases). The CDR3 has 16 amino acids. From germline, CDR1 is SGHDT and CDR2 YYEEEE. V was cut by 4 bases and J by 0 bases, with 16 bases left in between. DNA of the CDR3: TGTGCCAGCAGCCGCCTTACAGGGCTTATGAACACTGAAGCTTTCTTT. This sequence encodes CASSRLTGLMNTEAFF.

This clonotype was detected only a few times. The CDR3 protein is CASSPGGTQFF. The CDR3 nucleotides read TGTGCCAGCAGCCCGGGGGGGACCCAGTTCTTC. V and J are TRBV7-3 and TRBJ2-1, with TRBD2 matching 8 bases. The V segment lost 5 bases and the J segment 13 bases; nucleotides outside the gene matches: 4. CDR1 is SGHTA and CDR2 is FQGTGA in the germline V gene. CDR3 length: 11 residues.

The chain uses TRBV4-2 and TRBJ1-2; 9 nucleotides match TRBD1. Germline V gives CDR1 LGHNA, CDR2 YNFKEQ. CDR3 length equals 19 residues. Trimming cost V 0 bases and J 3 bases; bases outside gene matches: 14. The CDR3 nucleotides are TGTGCCAGCAGCCAAGATCAGAGACAGGGGGAATCTTGGCACTATGGCTACACCTTC. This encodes CASSQDQRQGESWHYGYTF.

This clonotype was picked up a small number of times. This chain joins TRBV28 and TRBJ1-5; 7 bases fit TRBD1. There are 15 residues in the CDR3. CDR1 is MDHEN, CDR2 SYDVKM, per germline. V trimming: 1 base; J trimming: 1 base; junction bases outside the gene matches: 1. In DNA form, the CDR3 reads TGTGCCAGCAGTTTATCAGGGGGGAGCAATCAGCCCCAGCATTTT. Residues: CASSLSGGSNQPQHF.

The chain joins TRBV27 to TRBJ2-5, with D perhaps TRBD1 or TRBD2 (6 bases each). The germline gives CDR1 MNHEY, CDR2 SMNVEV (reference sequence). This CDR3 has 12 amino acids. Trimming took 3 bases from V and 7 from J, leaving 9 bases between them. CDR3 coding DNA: TGTGCCAGCAGTTTTAAGGGGGGGACCCAGTACTTC. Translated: CASSFKGGTQYF.

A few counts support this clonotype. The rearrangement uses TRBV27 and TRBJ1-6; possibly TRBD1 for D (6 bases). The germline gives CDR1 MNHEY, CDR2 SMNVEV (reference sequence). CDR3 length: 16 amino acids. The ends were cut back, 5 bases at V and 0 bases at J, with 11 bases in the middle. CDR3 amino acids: CASSGGTPSYNSPLHF. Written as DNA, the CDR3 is TGTGCCAGCAGTGGAGGGACACCCTCCTATAATTCACCCCTCCACTTT.

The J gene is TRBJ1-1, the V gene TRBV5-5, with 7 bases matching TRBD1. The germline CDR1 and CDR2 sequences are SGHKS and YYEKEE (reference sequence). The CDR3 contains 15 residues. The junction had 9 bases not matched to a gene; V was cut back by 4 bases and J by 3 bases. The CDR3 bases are TGTGCCAGCAGCCGCGAACAGGGGATCTACACTGAAGCTTTCTTT. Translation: CASSREQGIYTEAFF.

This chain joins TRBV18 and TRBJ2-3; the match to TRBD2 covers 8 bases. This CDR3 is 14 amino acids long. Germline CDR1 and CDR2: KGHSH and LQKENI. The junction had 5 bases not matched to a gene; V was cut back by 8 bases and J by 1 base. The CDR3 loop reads CASVAGRGTDTQYF. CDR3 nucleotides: TGTGCCAGCGTAGCGGGGCGCGGCACAGATACGCAGTATTTT.

This CDR3 is CASSPDPGTGETGELFF. CDR3 DNA: TGTGCCAGCAGCCCAGACCCCGGGACAGGGGAGACCGGGGAGCTGTTTTTT. This chain connects TRBV4-2 to TRBJ2-2, with 10 bases identical to TRBD1. Trimming removed 4 bases from V and 5 bases from J; junction bases left unmatched: 10. There are 17 residues in the CDR3. Germline V gene lookup returns CDR1 LGHNA and CDR2 YNFKEQ.

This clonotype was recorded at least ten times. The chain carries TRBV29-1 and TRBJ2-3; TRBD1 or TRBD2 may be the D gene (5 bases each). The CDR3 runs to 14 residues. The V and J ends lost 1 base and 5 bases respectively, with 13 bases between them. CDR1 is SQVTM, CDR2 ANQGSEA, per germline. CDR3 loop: CSVEGGAGGDTQYF. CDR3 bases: TGCAGCGTTGAAGGAGGGGCCGGCGGAGATACGCAGTATTTT.

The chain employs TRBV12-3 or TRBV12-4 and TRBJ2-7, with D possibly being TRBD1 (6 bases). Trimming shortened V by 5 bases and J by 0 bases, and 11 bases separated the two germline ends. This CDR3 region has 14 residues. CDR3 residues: CASSAGTRSYEQYF. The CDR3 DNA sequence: TGTGCCAGCAGTGCCGGGACACGCTCCTACGAGCAGTACTTC.

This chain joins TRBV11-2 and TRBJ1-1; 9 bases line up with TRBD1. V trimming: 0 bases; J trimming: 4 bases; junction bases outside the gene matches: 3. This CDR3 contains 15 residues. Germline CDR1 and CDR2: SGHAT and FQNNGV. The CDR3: CASSLEWGQGTEAFF. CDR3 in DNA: TGTGCCAGCAGCTTAGAATGGGGACAGGGCACTGAAGCTTTCTTT.

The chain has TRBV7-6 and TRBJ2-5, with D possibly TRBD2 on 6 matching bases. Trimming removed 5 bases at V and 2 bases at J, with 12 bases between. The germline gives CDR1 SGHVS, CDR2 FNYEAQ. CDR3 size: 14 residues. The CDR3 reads CASSTLSGQETQYF. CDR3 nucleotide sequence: TGTGCCAGCAGCACCCTTAGCGGTCAAGAGACCCAGTACTTC.